Listed here is a single T cell receptor beta chain. The record originates from a study of blood T cell repertoires in COVID-19. For the study at large: There were acute and convalescent COVID-19 samples, and they came from the United States, Italy and Spain. The cDNA or gDNA used as material had been derived from T cells, B-cell-depleted T cells, or PBMCs.

Germline V gene sequence: CDR1 SGHTA, CDR2 FQGNSA. This CDR3 is built from 15 residues. V lost 5 bases to trimming and J lost 1 base, with 12 bases between them. Per the study methods: Researchers report that nucleated cell counts were estimated from reference gene primer amplification. The table came from immunoSEQ multiplex PCR; TCRdb's copy has only in-frame clones and leaves some out. The DNA gave D and trimming, while V, J and clone size come from that table. Among about 120,000 clones listed, just over 90% were seen once. Sequences were obtained from peripheral blood. This TCR was sampled from a human donor with active COVID-19. The donor label of this sample is uncertain. This chain joins TRBV7-2 and TRBJ1-5; the D is unclear. The CDR3 bases are TGTGCCAGCAGCGCAATCGGGAGGAGCAATCAGCCCCAGCATTTT. Protein product: CASSAIGRSNQPQHF.